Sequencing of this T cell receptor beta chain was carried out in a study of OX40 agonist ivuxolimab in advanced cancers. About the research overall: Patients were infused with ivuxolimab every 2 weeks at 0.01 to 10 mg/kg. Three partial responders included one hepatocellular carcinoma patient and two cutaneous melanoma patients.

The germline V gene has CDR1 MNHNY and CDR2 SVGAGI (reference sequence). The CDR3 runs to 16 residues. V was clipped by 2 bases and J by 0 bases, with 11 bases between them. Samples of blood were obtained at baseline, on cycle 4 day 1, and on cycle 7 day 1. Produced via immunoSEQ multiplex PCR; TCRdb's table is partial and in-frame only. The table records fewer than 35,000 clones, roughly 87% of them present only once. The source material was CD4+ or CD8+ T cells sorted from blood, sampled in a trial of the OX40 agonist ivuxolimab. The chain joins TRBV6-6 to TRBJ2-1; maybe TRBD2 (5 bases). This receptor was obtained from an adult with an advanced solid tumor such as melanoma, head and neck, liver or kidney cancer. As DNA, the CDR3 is TGTGCCAGCAGTTACGGGAGAAGCGACTCCTACAATGAGCAGTTCTTC. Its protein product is CASSYGRSDSYNEQFF.